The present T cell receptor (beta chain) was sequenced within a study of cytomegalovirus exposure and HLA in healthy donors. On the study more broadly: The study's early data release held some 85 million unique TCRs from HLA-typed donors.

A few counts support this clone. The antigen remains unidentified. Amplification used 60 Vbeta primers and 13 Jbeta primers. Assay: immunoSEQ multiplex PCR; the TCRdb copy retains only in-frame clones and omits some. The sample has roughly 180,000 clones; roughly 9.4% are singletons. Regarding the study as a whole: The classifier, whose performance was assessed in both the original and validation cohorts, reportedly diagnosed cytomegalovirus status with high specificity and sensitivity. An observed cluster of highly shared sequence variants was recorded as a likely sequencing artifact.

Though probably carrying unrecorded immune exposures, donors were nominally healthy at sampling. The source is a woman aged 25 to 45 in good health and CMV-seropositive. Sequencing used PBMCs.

The CDR3 reads CASSPVPVSIQETQYF. In nucleotides, the CDR3 is TGTGCCAGCTCACCAGTTCCGGTCTCAATTCAAGAGACCCAGTACTTC. The J gene is TRBJ2-5, the V gene TRBV18; D remains ambiguous. V dropped 2 bases and J dropped 2 bases, with 15 bases sitting between them. Germline lookup yields CDR1 KGHSH and CDR2 LQKENI. The CDR3 consists of 16 residues.